This T cell receptor beta chain is from a study of blood T cell repertoires in COVID-19. At the level of the study: Whether acute or convalescent, the COVID-19 samples came from the United States, Italy and Spain. PBMCs, B-cell-depleted T cells, or T cells provided the cDNA or gDNA that made up the material.

Authors' data handling: Cell counts per sample came from amplifying reference gene primers. Repertoires were generated with immunoSEQ multiplex PCR, while TCRdb's copy carries only in-frame clones and drops some. D and trimming were read from the DNA, whereas the V and J calls and clone size are those reported in that table. The sample contains about 310,000 clones, about nine tenths of which appear only once. Germline loops: CDR1 MNHEY, CDR2 SMNVEV (reference sequence). Trimming removed 3 bases from V and 2 bases from J, with 23 bases in between. The CDR3 has 18 amino acids. This clonotype was sampled from a man between 45 and 60 years old with active or convalescent COVID-19. The sample consisted of peripheral blood. V gene TRBV27 combines with J gene TRBJ2-7; a weak D match, TRBD2 (7 bases). In DNA, the CDR3 is TGTGCCAGCAGTTTTGGGACTGGAAGGGGGGGGTTGACCTACGAGCAGTACTTC. This sequence encodes CASSFGTGRGGLTYEQYF.